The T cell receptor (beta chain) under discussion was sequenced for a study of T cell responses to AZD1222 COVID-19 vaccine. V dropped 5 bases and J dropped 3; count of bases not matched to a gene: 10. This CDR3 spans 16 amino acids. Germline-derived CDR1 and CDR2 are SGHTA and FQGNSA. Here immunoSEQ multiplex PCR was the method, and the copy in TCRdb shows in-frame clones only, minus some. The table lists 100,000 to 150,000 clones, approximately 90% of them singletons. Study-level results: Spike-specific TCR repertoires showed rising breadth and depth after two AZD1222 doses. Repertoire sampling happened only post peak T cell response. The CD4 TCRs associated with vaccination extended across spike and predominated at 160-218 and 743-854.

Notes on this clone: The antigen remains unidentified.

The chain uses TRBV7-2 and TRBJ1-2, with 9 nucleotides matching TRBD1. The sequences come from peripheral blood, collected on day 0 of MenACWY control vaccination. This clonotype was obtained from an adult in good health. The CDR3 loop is CASSPVPGQGHYGYTF. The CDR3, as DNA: TGTGCCAGCAGCCCTGTACCGGGACAGGGTCACTATGGCTACACCTTC. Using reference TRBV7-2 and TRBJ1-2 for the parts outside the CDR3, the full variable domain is GAGVSQSPSNKVTEKGKDVELRCDPISGHTALYWYRQSLGQGLEFLIYFQGNSAPDKSGLPSDRFSAERTGGSVSTLTIQRTQQEDSAVYLCASSPVPGQGHYGYTFGSGTRLTVV.